This record looks at one T cell receptor (beta chain) sequence and its context. Combining iRepertoire HTBI primers with Arm-PCR of CDR3 regions, the authors built TCR beta libraries. TCRdb fed the multiplex PCR reads into MiXCR, producing one record per CDR3 protein. This table has a few hundred thousand distinct CDR3 sequences, roughly 13% appearing once. This CDR3 region has 15 residues. V lost 3 bases and J lost 0, with 11 bases in between. Germline V gene lookup returns CDR1 MGHRA and CDR2 YSYEKL. The time point is: newly diagnosed GD, antithyroid drugs for less than 3 months. From PBMCs, RNA was extracted and then used to make the TCR library. These data originate in a study of regulatory T cells in long-lasting Graves disease. The data were also submitted as part of a second study, on T cells in Graves' hyperthyroidism and ophthalmopathy. Turning to that study: Carried out on the TCR CDR3, a first-round RT-PCR used the HTBI primer set.

The receptor's source is a man aged 25-40 years with Graves disease. This sequence joins TRBV4-1 and TRBJ1-2, with D possibly matching TRBD1 (6 bases). The source material was peripheral blood mononuclear cells (PBMCs), sampled at new diagnosis, from a patient treated with antithyroid drugs. The CDR3 DNA reads TGCGCCAGCAGCCAGACAGGTGAGGCTAACTATGGCTACACCTTC. The encoded protein is CASSQTGEANYGYTF.